This TCR beta chain is from a study of cytomegalovirus exposure and HLA in healthy donors. Study-level points and caveats: Listed as cytomegalovirus-associated were 164 TCR beta chains. Previous analysis showed most TCR beta V segments were productive about 87% or about 30% of the time.

Regarding this clone: Its antigen is unidentified.

CDR1 is SGHNT, CDR2 YYREEE, per germline (reference sequence). V lost 0 bases and J lost 4; bases outside the gene matches: 15. The CDR3 is made up of 18 amino acids. PCR primers comprised 60 Vbeta and 13 Jbeta primers. In the original analysis: An analysis that came later counted some 80 million unique TCR beta chains, roughly 11 million shared. Assay: immunoSEQ multiplex PCR; the TCRdb copy retains only in-frame clones and omits some. V and J calls and clone size are given by that table; D and trimming were obtained from the DNA. The sample has roughly 180,000 clones; approximately 85% are singletons.

Input material: PBMCs. This chain links TRBV5-4 with TRBJ1-2; 7 bases line up with TRBD1. This clonotype was obtained from a young man in good health and CMV-seropositive. The DNA for the CDR3 is TGTGCCAGCAGCTTGGCCATAGCAGGGGGGCCTCCCGGCTATGGCTACACCTTC. Its protein product is CASSLAIAGGPPGYGYTF.